The clone carrying this TCR beta chain was seen only once. This entry comes from a study of blood T cell repertoires in COVID-19. Study context: The analysed material was cDNA or gDNA that came from T cells, B-cell-depleted T cells, or PBMCs.

Trimming pared 5 bases from V and 0 bases from J, leaving 10 bases between. CDR3 length equals 15 residues. CDR1 and CDR2 (germline): SGHVS, FQNEAQ. As originally analysed: Reference gene primer amplification yielded estimated nucleated cell counts. Here immunoSEQ multiplex PCR was the method, and the copy in TCRdb shows in-frame clones only, minus some. Clone size and the V and J calls come from that table; the DNA yielded D and trimming. The sample lists roughly 200,000 clones; about nine tenths were seen once. The receptor's source is a man at least 80 years old with acute or convalescent COVID-19. Sequenced sample: peripheral blood. The rearrangement joins TRBV7-8 to TRBJ2-2, with TRBD1 as a possible D gene (5 bases). CDR3: CASSRDRPNTGELFF. In DNA, the CDR3 is TGTGCCAGCAGCCGAGACAGACCGAACACCGGGGAGCTGTTTTTT.